Listed below are T cell receptor beta chains from one sample, sequenced in a study of T cells in Graves' hyperthyroidism and ophthalmopathy. MiXCR was run by TCRdb on the multiplex PCR reads, yielding one entry per CDR3 protein. In the table there are 80,000 to 100,000 distinct CDR3 sequences, 35% to 45% of which are singletons. The sample comprised peripheral blood or thyroid tissue (not recorded which). The source of these receptors is a woman younger than 45 with Graves' hyperthyroidism. Both conserved end residues are part of each CDR3. D genes are given only for firm matches. Not all rows give a size; the values are once, few, many and, for expanded clones, a class.

CDR3nt,CDR3aa,d_gene,j_gene,v_gene,abundance
TGTGCCACCAGCCTAGGGGGGCACCTCACTGAAGCTTTCTTT,CATSLGGHLTEAFF,-,TRBJ1-1,TRBV24-1,medium-sized
TGTGCCAGCAGCCCGGGACAGGAGACTTACTACACCTTC,CASSPGQETYYTF,TRBD1,TRBJ1-2,TRBV5-5,many
TGTGCCAGCTGTCCCGGTATTCGGGAGACCCAGTACTTC,CASCPGIRETQYF,-,TRBJ2-5,TRBV7-2,many
TGTGCCAGCTCGGGACAGGTTTTGGCCGGGGAGCTGTTTTTT,CASSGQVLAGELFF,TRBD1,TRBJ2-2,TRBV2,-
TGTGCCAGCAGCCAAGAGCCTAGCGGGAGCGGTCAGCAAGAGACCCAGTACTTC,CASSQEPSGSGQQETQYF,TRBD2,TRBJ2-5,TRBV6-5,-
TGTGCCAGCAGCTTATTTCTAAGTCAGCCCCAGCATTTT,CASSLFLSQPQHF,-,TRBJ1-5,TRBV5-6,many
TGTGCCAGCAACACACGGGCCCAACTTCAGCCCCAGCATTTT,CASNTRAQLQPQHF,-,TRBJ1-5,TRBV27,many
TGCGCCAGCAAATCGCGACTAGACACAGATACGCAGTATTTT,CASKSRLDTDTQYF,-,TRBJ2-3,TRBV10-1,many
TGTGCCATCAGACGAGCGGGAGGGCCGGATGGGGCCAACGTCCTGACTTTC,CAIRRAGGPDGANVLTF,TRBD2,TRBJ2-6,TRBV10-3,-
TGTGCCATCAGTGAGTCGGAGTCTCAGCCCCAGCATTTT,CAISESESQPQHF,-,TRBJ1-5,TRBV10-3,many
TGCAGTGCTAGGACTACAGAAGATTTCTACTCTGGGGCCAACGTCCTGACTTTC,CSARTTEDFYSGANVLTF,-,TRBJ2-6,TRBV20-1,many
TGTGCCACCAGCAGGGGGACTAGCGGGATCGAGCAGTACTTC,CATSRGTSGIEQYF,TRBD2,TRBJ2-7,TRBV15,medium-sized
TGTGCCAGCATTAGAACACGAATTTATCCCAACGAGCAGTACTTC,CASIRTRIYPNEQYF,-,TRBJ2-7,TRBV6-5,many
TGTGCCATCGTAGGAGGGACTAGTGAGGCAGATACGCAGTATTTT,CAIVGGTSEADTQYF,TRBD2,TRBJ2-3,TRBV10-3,many
TGCGCCAGCAGCCACGCAGGGTCGACCACTGAAGAGTATGGCTACACCTTC,CASSHAGSTTEEYGYTF,-,TRBJ1-2,TRBV7-3,-
TGTGCCAGCAGCTCGGGACTAGCGCCCTCCCCTAGCGCGCAGTATTTT,CASSSGLAPSPSAQYF,TRBD2,TRBJ2-3,TRBV11-2,many
TGTGCCAGCTCGGGGACTAGCGGGAGGAACGAGCAGTACTTC,CASSGTSGRNEQYF,TRBD2,TRBJ2-7,TRBV7-8,-
TGTGCCAGCAGCCAAGACAGCCGACATCTTTACGAGCAGTACTTC,CASSQDSRHLYEQYF,-,TRBJ2-7,TRBV4-2,-
TGTGCCAGCAGGCCAATTCAGGGGCCCTTGAACACTGAAGCTTTCTTT,CASRPIQGPLNTEAFF,-,TRBJ1-1,TRBV7-2,many
TGTGCCAGCAGAGGACAGGGGGCTTTCCAAGAGACCCAGTACTTC,CASRGQGAFQETQYF,TRBD1,TRBJ2-5,TRBV28,-
TGTGCCAGCAGCTTAGTTGGGGGAGGCACTGAAGCTTTCTTT,CASSLVGGGTEAFF,-,TRBJ1-1,TRBV7-9,many
TGTGCCACCAGTGGGGGGGGCCGGAGGGAGGGACAGCCCCAGCATTTT,CATSGGGRREGQPQHF,-,TRBJ1-5,TRBV24-1,few
TGTGCCAGCAGCTCTGACCGAGAGACTAACTATGGCTACACCTTC,CASSSDRETNYGYTF,-,TRBJ1-2,TRBV7-3,many
TGTGCTAGCAGCCCCGAACGGGGGGATACGCAGTATTTT,CASSPERGDTQYF,-,TRBJ2-3,TRBV7-7,many
TGCAGTGCTAGTTCTCTTTCAGGGTATTACACTGAAGCTTTCTTT,CSASSLSGYYTEAFF,-,TRBJ1-1,TRBV20-1,many
TGTGCCAGCAGCCGGACGCATTGGGGCACCGGGGAGCTGTTTTTT,CASSRTHWGTGELFF,-,TRBJ2-2,TRBV7-6,many
TGTGCCACCAGCAGCTTTGGAGGGTACTATGGCTACACCTTC,CATSSFGGYYGYTF,-,TRBJ1-2,TRBV15,-
TGCAGTGCTAGAGCTGGAGGCATCAATCAGCCCCAGCATTTT,CSARAGGINQPQHF,-,TRBJ1-5,TRBV20-1,many
TGTGCCACCAGTGGTCAGGGCTTGCAAGAGACCCAGTACTTC,CATSGQGLQETQYF,-,TRBJ2-5,TRBV24-1,many
TGTGCCAGCAGTGGGGCCCCCCAGCCCCAGCATTTT,CASSGAPQPQHF,-,TRBJ1-5,TRBV2,-
TGTGCCAGCAGCGTAGGACAGTTGAACACTGAAGCTTTCTTT,CASSVGQLNTEAFF,-,TRBJ1-1,TRBV9,many
TGTGCCAGCAGGCTCGGCACTGAAACTTTCTTT,CASRLGTETFF,-,TRBJ1-1,TRBV6-5,-
TGCGCCAGCAGCTTGAGGACGGATTATAATTCACCCCTCCACTTT,CASSLRTDYNSPLHF,-,TRBJ1-6,TRBV5-1,many
TGTGCCAGCAGCCAGAGGGGTAGTTCACCCCTCCACTTT,CASSQRGSSPLHF,-,TRBJ1-6,TRBV28,many
TGTGCCAGCAGCTCAACAGGGGGGCTGTTTTTT,CASSSTGGLFF,TRBD1,TRBJ2-2,TRBV6-5,-
TGCAGTGCTAGACCACAGGTGGGGACCTACGAGCAGTACTTC,CSARPQVGTYEQYF,-,TRBJ2-7,TRBV20-1,-
TGTGCCAGCAGCTTGGAGTGGACCGTAGGAAACACCTTC,CASSLEWTVGNTF,-,TRBJ1-2,TRBV5-5,-
TGCAGTGCTAGGTCAGGGTTCTACGAGCAGTACTTC,CSARSGFYEQYF,-,TRBJ2-7,TRBV20-1,-
TGTGCCAGCAGCTGGGATCGGGGAGGGACGCAGTATTTT,CASSWDRGGTQYF,TRBD2,TRBJ2-3,TRBV7-8,many
TGTGCCAGCAGAGCTAGATCAGTGGAAGGACCCGGGGCCAACGTCCTGACTTTC,CASRARSVEGPGANVLTF,-,TRBJ2-6,TRBV27,-
TGTGCCATTGGGGGGGGTCGAGGGGGATCCTCTGGGGCCAACGTCCTGACTTTC,CAIGGGRGGSSGANVLTF,-,TRBJ2-6,TRBV10-3,-
TGTGCCAGCAGTCCAGGGGTCTACGAGCAGTACTTC,CASSPGVYEQYF,-,TRBJ2-7,TRBV12-3/TRBV12-4,many
TGTGCCACCCTCGAATCCGGACAGGCTAGGGGCTATGGCTACACCTTC,CATLESGQARGYGYTF,TRBD1,TRBJ1-2,TRBV28,-
TGCAGTGCTGACCGGGACAGGGTTCGGGATGGCTACACCTTC,CSADRDRVRDGYTF,TRBD1,TRBJ1-2,TRBV20-1,-
TGCGCCAGCAGCTTGGAAGCACCATCCACAGAGACCCAGTACTTC,CASSLEAPSTETQYF,-,TRBJ2-5,TRBV5-1,many
TGCAGTGCTAGAGAAACTCCCCTCACAGATACGCAGTATTTT,CSARETPLTDTQYF,-,TRBJ2-3,TRBV20-1,many
TGTGCCAGCAGCTTAGATCCCGTTACCTCCTACGAGCAGTACTTC,CASSLDPVTSYEQYF,-,TRBJ2-7,TRBV7-2,-
TGTGCCAGCAGTCGCCCGGACGGCTCCTACGAGCAGTACTTC,CASSRPDGSYEQYF,-,TRBJ2-7,TRBV7-2,-
TGTGCCAGCAGTTACTTCTGGACAGGGTACGAGCAGTACTTC,CASSYFWTGYEQYF,TRBD1,TRBJ2-7,TRBV6-5,many
TGCGCCAGCAGCCTCGGACAGGCCTCCTACGAGCGGTATTTC,CASSLGQASYERYF,TRBD1,TRBJ2-7,TRBV5-1,-
TGTGCCAGCAGCGCCGGGACATCCGCCTACGAGCAGTACTTC,CASSAGTSAYEQYF,-,TRBJ2-7,TRBV28,many
TGTGCCAGCAGCCAAGTGAATTTTCAGGGCCTTTCACCCCTCCACTTT,CASSQVNFQGLSPLHF,-,TRBJ1-6,TRBV14,many
TGTGCCAGCAGCGTCCCTTGTAGCCGGGACAGGGTTAGCAATCAGCCCCAGCATTTT,CASSVPCSRDRVSNQPQHF,TRBD1,TRBJ1-5,TRBV9,-
TGTGCCAGCACACAGGGAGGGTTTTACGAGCAGTACTTC,CASTQGGFYEQYF,-,TRBJ2-7,TRBV28,-
TGCGCCAGCAGCTTGCAAGGGGGAGGGCCGGAAGGGCTGTTTTTT,CASSLQGGGPEGLFF,-,TRBJ2-2,TRBV5-1,-
TGTGCCAGCAGCCCCCGGAGGACTAATGAAAAACTGTTTTTT,CASSPRRTNEKLFF,-,TRBJ1-4,TRBV7-9,many
TGCGCCAGCAGCAGGACCGGGACAGGGGGCTACACCGGGGAGCTGTTTTTT,CASSRTGTGGYTGELFF,TRBD1,TRBJ2-2,TRBV5-1,-
TGTGCCACCAGTGAGTCGACAGGGCTAGGGATCACAGATACGCAGTATTTT,CATSESTGLGITDTQYF,TRBD1,TRBJ2-3,TRBV24-1,many
TGTGCCAGCAGTGACTCGCCGAACACTGAAGCTTTCTTT,CASSDSPNTEAFF,-,TRBJ1-1,TRBV6-4,many
TGCGCCAGCAGTGACCCGGGACAGGCTTGGTCTGAAGCTTTCTTT,CASSDPGQAWSEAFF,TRBD1,TRBJ1-1,TRBV10-1,many